These 14 T cell receptor beta chains originate from one sample sequenced in a study of CD8 T cells in ankylosing spondylitis. The study, taken as a whole, reports: A TCR beta motif made of about 8 highly homologous variants seemed typical of ankylosing spondylitis blood.

Their antigen targets remain unknown. TCRdb redid the calling of the 5' RACE reads with MiXCR, one entry per CDR3 protein. In the table there are 500,000 to 550,000 distinct CDR3 sequences, about 13% of which are singletons. The sequenced sample was blood, either unsorted or a sorted T cell fraction (not recorded which). These receptors originate from a male donor with ankylosing spondylitis.

This clonotype was detected a few times. The V gene is TRBV10-3, the J gene TRBJ2-1, with D possibly being TRBD1 (6 bases). The germline V gene has CDR1 ENHRY and CDR2 SYGVKD. The CDR3 covers 14 residues. V was shortened by 4 bases and J by 6 bases, with 13 bases between the two germline ends. CDR3 DNA: TGTGCCATCAGTGCTCAGCAGGGGATCAATGAGCAGTTCTTC. It translates to CAISAQQGINEQFF.

V gene TRBV9 combines with J gene TRBJ2-2; possible D gene TRBD2, 5 bases. Trimming took off 0 bases at V and 1 base at J, with 10 bases between the two ends. The CDR3 length is 16 residues. Per the germline V gene, CDR1 is SGDLS and CDR2 is YYNGEE. CDR3 region: CASSVASGMNTGELFF. The CDR3 nucleotides read TGTGCCAGCAGCGTAGCGTCGGGGATGAACACCGGGGAGCTGTTTTTT.

In this sample, this clonotype turned up many times. The V gene is TRBV5-1, the J gene TRBJ1-2, with D uncertain. V was shortened by 4 bases and J by 4 bases, with 14 bases between the two germline ends. The CDR3 sequence is 14 residues long. Germline-derived CDR1 and CDR2 are SGHRS and YFSETQ. CDR3 in amino acids: CASSPLWQAYGYTF. CDR3 nucleotide sequence: TGCGCCAGCAGCCCACTCTGGCAGGCCTATGGCTACACCTTC.

The chain joins TRBV28 to TRBJ2-7; D is possibly TRBD1 or TRBD2 (5 bases each). Germline CDR1 reads MDHEN; CDR2 reads SYDVKM. The CDR3 runs to 13 residues. The ends were cut back, 3 bases at V and 7 bases at J, with 13 bases in the middle. CDR3 in DNA: TGTGCCAGCAGTTTTGAGGGGATGGGGGAGCAGTACGTC. Its protein is CASSFEGMGEQYV.

This clonotype showed up just a few times. The chain has TRBV5-1 and TRBJ2-1; either TRBD1 or TRBD2 may fit D (5 bases each). Germline CDR1 and CDR2: SGHRS and YFSETQ. CDR3 size: 16 residues. V lost 6 bases and J lost 8, with 24 bases in between. CDR3 region: CASTPRWGSGHDEQFF. The CDR3 DNA reads TGCGCCAGCACCCCGCGTTGGGGGAGTGGTCACGATGAGCAGTTCTTC.

This chain joins TRBV5-1 and TRBJ2-7; perhaps TRBD2 as D (6 bases). Germline V lookup: CDR1 SGHRS, CDR2 YFSETQ. V was pared by 3 bases and J by 3 bases, with 16 bases between. This CDR3 has 15 residues. The CDR3 bases are TGCGCCAGCAGCTGGGGGGACGTCGACCTCTACGAGCAGTACTTC. This gives the protein CASSWGDVDLYEQYF.

This clonotype was seen repeatedly, ten times or more. This chain connects TRBV12-3 or TRBV12-4 to TRBJ2-7, with 7 bases matching TRBD2. Trimming at V came to 7 bases and at J to 4 bases, leaving 10 bases not matched to a gene. This CDR3 comprises 14 residues. The CDR3 is CASTPGAGEYEQYF. DNA of the CDR3: TGTGCCAGCACCCCCGGGGCGGGAGAGTACGAGCAGTACTTC.

In its sample, this clonotype was seen a few times. The gene calls are TRBV15 and TRBJ2-2; TRBD1 is a possible D gene (5 bases). V lost 5 bases and J lost 8, with 6 bases in between. This CDR3 is 11 amino acids long. The germline V gene encodes CDR1 LNHNV and CDR2 YYDKDF (reference sequence). The DNA for the CDR3 is TGTGCCACCAGCCCAGGGGGGGAGCTGTTTTTT. Its translation: CATSPGGELFF.

This clonotype was seen at least ten times. This chain joins TRBV7-9 and TRBJ2-1; possibly TRBD1 or TRBD2 for D (5 bases each). The germline CDR1 and CDR2 sequences are SEHNR and FQNEAQ (reference sequence). V was pared by 10 bases and J by 0 bases, with 13 bases between. The CDR3 totals 14 residues. The CDR3 sequence: CAIRGASSYNEQFF. CDR3 in DNA: TGTGCCATTCGGGGCGCGAGCTCCTACAATGAGCAGTTCTTC.

There are a few counts of this clonotype. The V gene is TRBV5-1, the J gene TRBJ2-5; maybe TRBD1 (6 bases). The V gene lost 0 bases and the J gene lost 2 bases, with 11 bases spanning the gap. The germline V gene has CDR1 SGHRS and CDR2 YFSETQ. The CDR3 consists of 15 residues. CDR3 sequence: CASSLASQGQETQYF. CDR3 in DNA: TGCGCCAGCAGCTTGGCGAGTCAGGGGCAAGAGACCCAGTACTTC.

The V and J genes are TRBV2 and TRBJ2-3; D possibly matches TRBD1 or TRBD2 (5 bases each). This CDR3 spans 13 amino acids. In germline, CDR1 is SNHLY, CDR2 FYNNEI. Between the trimmed V and J ends, which lost 6 bases and 9 bases, there was a span of 16 bases. CDR3 bases: TGTGCCAGCAGGGGGACCAGAGACGGAACGCAGTATTTT. Translating it yields CASRGTRDGTQYF.

This clonotype came up many times. J is TRBJ2-1 and V is TRBV5-1, with TRBD2 matching over 8 bases. CDR1 is SGHRS and CDR2 is YFSETQ in the germline V gene. This CDR3 contains 17 residues. Trimming cost V 4 bases and J 7 bases; bases outside gene matches: 16. The CDR3 nucleotides read TGCGCCAGCAGCCCCAGCTCCATAGCGGGATTGAGTAATGAGCAGTTCTTC. Translated: CASSPSSIAGLSNEQFF. Full variable domain (outside the CDR3, taken from reference TRBV5-1 and TRBJ2-1): KAGVTQTPRYLIKTRGQQVTLSCSPISGHRSVSWYQQTPGQGLQFLFEYFSETQRNKGNFPGRFSGRQFSNSRSEMNVSTLELGDSALYLCASSPSSIAGLSNEQFFGPGTRLTVL.

This clonotype is a singleton in its sample. The CDR3 sequence: CASSLTGQYYEQYF. The CDR3 DNA reads TGTGCCAGCAGCTTAACGGGACAATACTACGAGCAGTACTTC. The chain is built from TRBV13 and TRBJ2-7; maybe TRBD1 (6 bases). Germline V gene sequence: CDR1 PRHDT, CDR2 FYEKMQ (reference sequence). V was pared by 2 bases and J by 3 bases, with 11 bases between. CDR3 length: 14 residues.

This clonotype has more than one count but fewer than ten. This chain uses TRBV29-1 with TRBJ2-1; 7 bases line up with TRBD2. The CDR3 is made up of 14 amino acids. V shed 7 bases, J shed 8 bases, and the junction held 14 bases outside the gene matches. Germline CDR1 SQVTM, CDR2 ANQGSEA. The CDR3 bases are TGCAGCGCCCCGGCTAGCGGCGTTTTTGATGAGCAGTTCTTC. Amino acids: CSAPASGVFDEQFF.